This note documents a single T cell receptor (beta chain) sequence. Its antigen is unidentified. This entry belongs to a study of cytomegalovirus exposure and HLA in healthy donors. The study, taken as a whole, reports: The authors listed about 170 TCR beta chains as cytomegalovirus-associated. A missense variant in DCLRE1C was later tied to TCR beta V- and J-gene trimming.

Germline V CDR1 and CDR2: SGHRS, YFSETQ. The CDR3 runs to 13 residues. V trimming: 4 bases; J trimming: 2 bases; junction bases outside the gene matches: 2. The PCR contained 60 Vbeta and 13 Jbeta primers. Per the authors' pipeline: Per a later analysis, the number of unique TCR beta chains was around 79 million, of which roughly 11 million were shared. The assay was immunoSEQ multiplex PCR, and TCRdb's table has in-frame clones only and misses some. That table gives V, J and clone size, and the DNA gave D and trimming. The sample carries some 140,000 clones, around 85% recorded once. The chain joins TRBV5-1 to TRBJ1-2; 7 bases are shared with TRBD1. The TCR sequence derives from a woman in her 50s in good health and CMV-seropositive. The sequenced sample consisted of PBMCs. The CDR3 reads CASSIQGNYGYTF. CDR3 coding DNA: TGCGCCAGCAGCATACAGGGGAACTATGGCTACACCTTC.